This TCR beta chain was recorded in a study of control samples from healthy donors and cancer patients. With V trimmed by 0 bases and J by 3 bases, 7 bases remained unmatched. This CDR3 comprises 16 residues. CDR1 is SGHNT, CDR2 YENEEA, per germline. Profiling relied on immunoSEQ multiplex PCR, and the TCRdb table lists in-frame clones only, not all of them. The table includes approximately 97,000 clones, about 86% detected once. The sequenced sample consisted of blood. The TCR was taken from a young man in good health. The chain combines TRBV11-3 with TRBJ2-7; 8 nucleotides match TRBD1. The CDR3 protein is CASSLEGQADVYEQYF. The CDR3, as DNA: TGTGCCAGCAGCTTAGAGGGACAGGCGGATGTCTACGAGCAGTACTTC.